The rows below give T cell receptor beta chains drawn from one sample of a study of cytomegalovirus exposure and HLA in healthy donors. Only in-frame clones appear in the TCRdb table, and some are missing; sequencing was by immunoSEQ multiplex PCR. The table lists 160,000 or so clones, less than 85% of them singletons. The sample consisted of PBMCs. The source of these receptors is a man in his sixties in good health and CMV-seronegative. The CDR3 runs from the conserved cysteine through the conserved F or W. D genes are given only for firm matches. Size tells how often a clone was seen (once, few, many) or the class of an expanded clone, and some rows leave it out.

D	V	size	J	DNA	CDR3
TRBD1	TRBV19	NA	TRBJ2-5	TGTGCCAGTAGTAACGACAGGGGTCAAGAGACCCAGTACTTC	CASSNDRGQETQYF
NA	TRBV21-1	NA	TRBJ1-3	TGTGCCAGCAGACCCACGGGACAGGGGACATTGGTTGTTAGAAACACCATATATTTT	CASRPTGQGTLVVRNTIYF
TRBD1	TRBV10-2	NA	TRBJ1-4	TGCGCCAGCAGCGAAGGGGGCGCAGGTGAAAAACTGTTTTTT	CASSEGGAGEKLFF
NA	TRBV6-5	NA	TRBJ2-5	TGTGCCAGCAGAGGCCTAGCTACTCAAGAGACCCAGTACTTC	CASRGLATQETQYF
TRBD2	TRBV2	NA	TRBJ2-7	TGTGCCAGCAGTGAACTAGCGGGAGCCCTAGGAGAGCAGTACTTC	CASSELAGALGEQYF
TRBD1	TRBV15	few	TRBJ2-7	TGTGCCACCAGCAGGGGACAGACCTACGAGCAGTACTTC	CATSRGQTYEQYF
TRBD1	TRBV5-5	NA	TRBJ2-1	TGTGCCAGCACCCGGACAGGGGGCTACAATGAGCAGTTCTTC	CASTRTGGYNEQFF
NA	TRBV7-3	once	TRBJ2-3	TGTGCCAGCAGCTTAAGCGGGTATAGCACAGATACGCAGTATTTT	CASSLSGYSTDTQYF
TRBD2	TRBV10-3	NA	TRBJ2-7	TGTGCCTCGGGGGGGACAATCTACGAGCAGTACTTC	CASGGTIYEQYF
TRBD1	TRBV18	NA	TRBJ1-2	TGTGCCAGCTCGCCTATACCGGGACAGCGCTATGGCTACACCTTC	CASSPIPGQRYGYTF
TRBD1	TRBV7-9	NA	TRBJ2-1	TGTGCCAGCAGCTCGAAGACAGGGGAGCGGGTCAATGAGCAGTTCTTC	CASSSKTGERVNEQFF
TRBD2	TRBV5-5	few	TRBJ2-2	TGTGCCAGCAGCTTGAGGGCGGGAGTTCTCGGGGAGCTGTTTTTT	CASSLRAGVLGELFF
NA	TRBV13	NA	TRBJ2-1	TGTGCCAGCAGCTTAGGCCTAATGGGGCAGGGGAGAAATGAGCAGTTCTTC	CASSLGLMGQGRNEQFF
NA	TRBV9	NA	TRBJ2-5	TGTGCCAGCAGCGTAGACCCTCTAGCATGGGAGACCCAGTACTTC	CASSVDPLAWETQYF
NA	TRBV6-5	NA	TRBJ2-7	TGTGCCAGCAAATTCAGGGGCTCGGGCGAGCAGTACTTC	CASKFRGSGEQYF
NA	TRBV15	NA	TRBJ2-1	TGTGCCACCAGCAGAGTCATGGGCCGTGAGCAGTTCTTC	CATSRVMGREQFF
NA	TRBV11-2	NA	TRBJ1-2	TGTGCCAGCAGCTTAGTGCGGGACCTAGGGGGCTACACCTTC	CASSLVRDLGGYTF
NA	TRBV9	NA	TRBJ2-7	TGTGCCAGCAGCGTAGGAGGCGGCCTCTCCTACGAGCAGTACTTC	CASSVGGGLSYEQYF
TRBD1	TRBV7-9	NA	TRBJ1-2	TGTGCCAGCAGCTTAGCCGGGACAGGGTCCCACTATGGCTACACCTTC	CASSLAGTGSHYGYTF
TRBD1	TRBV28	NA	TRBJ2-3	TGTGCCAGCAGTAAACAGGGGGACCTCACAGATACGCAGTATTTT	CASSKQGDLTDTQYF
NA	TRBV4-1	NA	TRBJ1-5	TGCGCCAGCAGCCAAGATCATAGCAATCAGCCCCAGCATTTT	CASSQDHSNQPQHF
NA	TRBV6-6	NA	TRBJ1-5	TGTGCCAGCTCGGAGGGATACCAGCCCCAGCATTTT	CASSEGYQPQHF
TRBD1	TRBV5-1	NA	TRBJ2-1	TGCGCCAGCAGATTACAGGGGGCGAGCGACAATGAGCAGTTCTTC	CASRLQGASDNEQFF
NA	TRBV5-5	NA	TRBJ2-2	TGTGCCAGCAGCTTGAGCAGGTTCAACACCGGGGAGCTGTTTTTT	CASSLSRFNTGELFF
TRBD2	TRBV29-1	NA	TRBJ2-7	TGCAGCGTAGAGACCGGGACTAGCGGCCTCTACGAGCAGTACTTC	CSVETGTSGLYEQYF
TRBD2	TRBV5-4	NA	TRBJ2-1	TGTGCCAGCAGCTTGGAGGGCGCGGGAGCCTACAATGAGCAGTTCTTC	CASSLEGAGAYNEQFF
TRBD2	TRBV6-1	NA	TRBJ2-3	TGTGCCTCCTGGAGCGGGGGTGTCACAGATACGCAGTATTTT	CASWSGGVTDTQYF
TRBD1	TRBV5-1	NA	TRBJ2-2	TGCGCCAGCAGCTGGACGGGACAGGGAAACACCGGGGAGCTGTTTTTT	CASSWTGQGNTGELFF
TRBD1	TRBV19	NA	TRBJ1-5	TGTGCCAGTACCTCCCGATACCGGGACAGGCAGGGGTATAGCAATCAGCCCCAGCATTTT	CASTSRYRDRQGYSNQPQHF
NA	TRBV7-9	NA	TRBJ2-7	TGTGCCAGCAGCTCCAGGGAGGGGGGGACGGGGGAGCAGTACTTC	CASSSREGGTGEQYF
NA	TRBV5-4	NA	TRBJ2-7	TGTGCCAGCAGCCCACCAGGACAGTACGAGCAGTACTTC	CASSPPGQYEQYF
NA	TRBV19	few	TRBJ2-7	TGTGCCTCCTCGGGGGGCGGATACGAGCAGTACTTC	CASSGGGYEQYF
NA	TRBV7-2	few	TRBJ1-1	TGTGCCAGCAGCTTAGGGGCGAACACTGAAGCTTTCTTT	CASSLGANTEAFF
TRBD1	TRBV13	NA	TRBJ2-7	TGTGCCAGCAGCGGCGCCGGGACAGGGGGGGGTGAGCAGTACTTC	CASSGAGTGGGEQYF
TRBD2	TRBV19	NA	TRBJ2-7	TGTGCCAGTAGCTCAAGCGGGAGGTTAGGCGAGCAGTACTTC	CASSSSGRLGEQYF
NA	TRBV5-1	NA	TRBJ1-1	TGCGCCAGCAGCCCCCGGGAGGGGGGCAACACTGAAGCTTTCTTT	CASSPREGGNTEAFF
TRBD2	TRBV27	NA	TRBJ2-7	TGTGCCAGCAGTTTAGGGAGGGGCCCCTACGAGCAGTACTTC	CASSLGRGPYEQYF
TRBD1	TRBV5-1	NA	TRBJ2-7	TGCGCCAGCAGCTTTGCGACAGGGGAAAGCTACGAGCAGTACTTC	CASSFATGESYEQYF
NA	TRBV29-1	NA	TRBJ2-5	TGCAGCGTTTCGGTCACCCAAGAGACCCAGTACTTC	CSVSVTQETQYF
TRBD2	TRBV7-2	NA	TRBJ2-5	TGTGCCAGCAGCTTGGTAGCGGGGCTCCAGACCCAGTACTTC	CASSLVAGLQTQYF
NA	TRBV28	few	TRBJ2-4	TGTGCCAGCAGCTTCAGGGATTTTATAAACATTCAGTACTTC	CASSFRDFINIQYF
TRBD1	TRBV2	NA	TRBJ1-2	TGTGCCAGCAGTGAAGGTGCAGGGGGCTATGGCTACACCTTC	CASSEGAGGYGYTF
NA	TRBV19	NA	TRBJ2-2	TGTGCCAGTAGATGGGGTCAGGGGTACACCGGGGAGCTGTTTTTT	CASRWGQGYTGELFF
NA	TRBV13	once	TRBJ1-1	TGTGCCAGCAGCTTACGACATGAAGCTTTCTTT	CASSLRHEAFF
NA	TRBV9	NA	TRBJ1-5	TGTGCCAGCAGCCCTAGTGGGTACAATCAGCCCCAGCATTTT	CASSPSGYNQPQHF
TRBD1	TRBV7-2	NA	TRBJ1-1	TGTGCCAGCAGGGCAGGGGGCGATCTGGTCACTGAAGCTTTCTTT	CASRAGGDLVTEAFF
NA	TRBV28	NA	TRBJ1-2	TGTGCCAGCAGGGGACTCGGGAACCTCGCGGGGATATATGGCTACACCTTC	CASRGLGNLAGIYGYTF
TRBD1	TRBV25-1	once	TRBJ2-7	TGTGCCAGCAGTGACCTGGGACAGGGTCCCTACGAGCAGTACTTC	CASSDLGQGPYEQYF
NA	TRBV29-1	NA	TRBJ2-7	TGCAGCGTTGAGACATCTCGCTCCTACGAGCAGTACTTC	CSVETSRSYEQYF